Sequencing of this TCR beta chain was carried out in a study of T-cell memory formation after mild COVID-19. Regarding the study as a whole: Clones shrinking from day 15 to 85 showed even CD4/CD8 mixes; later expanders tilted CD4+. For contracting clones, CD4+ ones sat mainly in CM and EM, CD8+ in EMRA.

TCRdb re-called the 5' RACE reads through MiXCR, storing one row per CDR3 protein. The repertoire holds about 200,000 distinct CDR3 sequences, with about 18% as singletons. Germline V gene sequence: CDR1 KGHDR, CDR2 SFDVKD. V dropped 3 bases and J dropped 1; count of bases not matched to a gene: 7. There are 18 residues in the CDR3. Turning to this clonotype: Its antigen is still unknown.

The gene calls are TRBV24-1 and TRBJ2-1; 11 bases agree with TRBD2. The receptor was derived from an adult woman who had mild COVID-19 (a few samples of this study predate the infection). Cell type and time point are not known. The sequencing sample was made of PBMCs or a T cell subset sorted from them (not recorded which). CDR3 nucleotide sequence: TGTGCCACCAGTGATCCTGCCTTAGCGGGAGGGTCCTACAATGAGCAGTTCTTC. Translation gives CATSDPALAGGSYNEQFF.